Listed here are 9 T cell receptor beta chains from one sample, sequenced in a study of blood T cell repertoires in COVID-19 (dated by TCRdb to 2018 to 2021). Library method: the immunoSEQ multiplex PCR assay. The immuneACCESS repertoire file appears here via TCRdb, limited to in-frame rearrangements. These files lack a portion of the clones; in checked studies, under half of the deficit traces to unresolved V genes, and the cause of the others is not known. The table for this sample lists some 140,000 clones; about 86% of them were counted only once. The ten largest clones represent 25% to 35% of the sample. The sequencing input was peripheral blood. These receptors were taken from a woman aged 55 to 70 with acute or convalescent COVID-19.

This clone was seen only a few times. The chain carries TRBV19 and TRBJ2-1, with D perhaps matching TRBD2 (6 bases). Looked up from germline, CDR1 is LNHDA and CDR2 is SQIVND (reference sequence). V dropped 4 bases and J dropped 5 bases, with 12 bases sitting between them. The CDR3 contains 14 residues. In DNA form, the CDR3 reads TGTGCCAGTAGTACTGGGACTTTTCACAATGAGCAGTTCTTC. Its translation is CASSTGTFHNEQFF.

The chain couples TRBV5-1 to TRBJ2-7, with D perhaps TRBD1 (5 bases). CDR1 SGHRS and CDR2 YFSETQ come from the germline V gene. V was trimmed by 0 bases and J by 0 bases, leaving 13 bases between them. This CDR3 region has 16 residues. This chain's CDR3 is CASSLEGAISSYEQYF. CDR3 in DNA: TGCGCCAGCAGCTTGGAAGGGGCCATAAGCTCCTACGAGCAGTACTTC.

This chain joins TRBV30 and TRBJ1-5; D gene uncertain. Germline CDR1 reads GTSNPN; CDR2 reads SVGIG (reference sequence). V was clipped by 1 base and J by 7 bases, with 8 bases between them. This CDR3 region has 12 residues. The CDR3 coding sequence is TGTGCCTGGAGTGCCGGGAGGCAGCCCCAGCATTTT. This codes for CAWSAGRQPQHF.

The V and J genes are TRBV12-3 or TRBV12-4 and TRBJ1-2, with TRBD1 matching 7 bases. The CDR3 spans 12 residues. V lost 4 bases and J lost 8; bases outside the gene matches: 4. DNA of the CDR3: TGTGCCAGCAGTTCGACAGGGTACGGCTACACCTTC. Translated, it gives CASSSTGYGYTF.

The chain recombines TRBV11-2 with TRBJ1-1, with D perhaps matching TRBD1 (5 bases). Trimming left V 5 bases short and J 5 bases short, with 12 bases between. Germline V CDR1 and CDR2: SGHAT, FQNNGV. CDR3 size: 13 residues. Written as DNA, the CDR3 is TGTGCCAGCAGCCGCAGGGAAAGGACTGAAGCTTTCTTT. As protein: CASSRRERTEAFF.

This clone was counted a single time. The CDR3 DNA is TGTGCCAGCAGCTTGGGCGGGACGATCTACAATGAGCAGTTCTTC. The encoded protein is CASSLGGTIYNEQFF. The rearrangement uses TRBV5-4 and TRBJ2-1; D possibly corresponds to TRBD2 (6 bases). Germline CDR1 is SGHNT and CDR2 is YYREEE (reference sequence). This CDR3 is 15 amino acids long. V was clipped by 0 bases and J by 3 bases, with 10 bases between them.

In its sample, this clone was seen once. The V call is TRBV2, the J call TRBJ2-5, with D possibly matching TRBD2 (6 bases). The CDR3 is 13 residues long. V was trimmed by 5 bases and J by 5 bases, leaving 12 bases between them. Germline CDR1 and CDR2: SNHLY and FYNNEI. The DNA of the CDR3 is TGTGCCAGCAGTCTGCGGGAAATGGAGACCCAGTACTTC. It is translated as CASSLREMETQYF.

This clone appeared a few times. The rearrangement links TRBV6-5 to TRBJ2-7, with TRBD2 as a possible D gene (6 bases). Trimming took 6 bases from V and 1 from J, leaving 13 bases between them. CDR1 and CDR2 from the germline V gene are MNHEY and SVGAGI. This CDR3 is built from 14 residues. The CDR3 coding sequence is TGTGCCAGCAGGGCGGGACTCCTGTCCTACGAGCAGTACTTC. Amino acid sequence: CASRAGLLSYEQYF.

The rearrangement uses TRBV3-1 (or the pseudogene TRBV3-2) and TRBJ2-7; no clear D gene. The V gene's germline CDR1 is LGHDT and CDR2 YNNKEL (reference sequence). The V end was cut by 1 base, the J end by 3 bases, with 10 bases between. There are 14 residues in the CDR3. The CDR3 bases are TGTGCCAGCAGCCAAGGGGCCGGTCTCTACGAGCAGTACTTC. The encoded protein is CASSQGAGLYEQYF.